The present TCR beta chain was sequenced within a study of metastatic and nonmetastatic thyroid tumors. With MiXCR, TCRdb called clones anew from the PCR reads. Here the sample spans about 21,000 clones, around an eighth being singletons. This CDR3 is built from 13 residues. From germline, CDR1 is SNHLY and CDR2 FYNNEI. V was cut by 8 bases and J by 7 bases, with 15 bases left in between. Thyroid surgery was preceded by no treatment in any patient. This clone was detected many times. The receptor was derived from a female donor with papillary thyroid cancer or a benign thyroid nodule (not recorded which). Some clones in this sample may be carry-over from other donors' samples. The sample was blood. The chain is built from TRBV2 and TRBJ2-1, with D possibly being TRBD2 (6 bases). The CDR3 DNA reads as TGTGCCAGCCCGATCGGGAGTGGGAATGAGCAGTTCTTC. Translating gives CASPIGSGNEQFF.